Presented here are 22 T cell receptor beta chains from one specimen sequenced in a study of OX40 agonist ivuxolimab in advanced cancers. TCRdb's table, derived via immunoSEQ multiplex PCR, lists solely in-frame clones and lacks some. Here the sample spans about 58,000 clones, roughly 83% being singletons. The source material was CD4+ or CD8+ T cells sorted from blood, sampled in a trial of the OX40 agonist ivuxolimab. Receptors were obtained from an adult with an advanced solid tumor such as melanoma, head and neck, liver or kidney cancer.

The CDR3 here is CASSLREYYSYNEQFF. Here the CDR3 DNA reads TGTGCCAGCAGTTTAAGGGAGTACTACTCCTACAATGAGCAGTTCTTC. The chain uses TRBV27 and TRBJ2-1; perhaps TRBD2 as D (5 bases). The CDR3 spans 16 residues. Germline lookup yields CDR1 MNHEY and CDR2 SMNVEV (reference sequence). Between the trimmed V and J ends, which lost 2 bases and 0 bases, there was a span of 11 bases.

The CDR3 coding sequence is TGTGCCAGCAGGCTCGGGAGCACGCAGTATTTT. This encodes CASRLGSTQYF. This sequence joins TRBV7-3 and TRBJ2-3; TRBD2 is a possible D gene (6 bases). Germline loops: CDR1 SGHTA, CDR2 FQGTGA. The CDR3 contains 11 residues. V lost 6 bases to trimming and J lost 9 bases, with 10 bases between them.

The V gene is TRBV6-5, the J gene TRBJ2-3; D possibly uses TRBD1 or TRBD2 (5 bases each). This CDR3 region has 13 residues. Germline CDR1 MNHEY, CDR2 SVGAGI. The germline V and J ends were trimmed by 5 bases and 2 bases, with 8 bases remaining between them. CDR3 loop: CASSPGTTDTQYF. Here the CDR3 DNA reads TGTGCCAGCAGTCCGGGGACCACAGATACGCAGTATTTT.

The CDR3 DNA sequence: TGTGCCAGCAGCTTAACTCCAACCTACAATGAGCAGTTCTTC. Amino acids: CASSLTPTYNEQFF. The V and J genes are TRBV7-6 and TRBJ2-1; D gene uncertain. The CDR3 is made up of 14 amino acids. Trimming cost V 2 bases and J 2 bases, with 7 bases left between them. The germline V gene has CDR1 SGHVS and CDR2 FNYEAQ. Combining the CDR3 with reference TRBV7-6 and TRBJ2-1 gives the whole variable domain GAGVSQSPRYKVTKRGQDVALRCDPISGHVSLYWYRQALGQGPEFLTYFNYEAQQDKSGLPNDRFSAERPEGSISTLTIQRTEQRDSAMYRCASSLTPTYNEQFFGPGTRLTVL.

The J gene is TRBJ2-2, the V gene TRBV19; D possibly corresponds to TRBD1 (6 bases). Trimming shortened V by 7 bases and J by 4 bases, and 19 bases separated the two germline ends. The CDR3 has 16 residues. Germline assignment: CDR1 LNHDA and CDR2 SQIVND (reference sequence). CDR3: CASTRWGREVTGELFF. CDR3 nucleotide sequence: TGTGCCAGTACGAGGTGGGGGCGCGAGGTCACCGGGGAGCTGTTTTTT.

The chain combines TRBV11-3 with TRBJ2-3; D unclear. The germline V gene encodes CDR1 SGHNT and CDR2 YENEEA. V was trimmed by 5 bases and J by 5 bases, leaving 11 bases between them. This CDR3 is 13 amino acids long. The CDR3 DNA is TGTGCCAGCAGCCCCCTTAACGGAGATACGCAGTATTTT. Its translation: CASSPLNGDTQYF. The entire variable domain, with the rest obtained from reference TRBV11-3 and TRBJ2-3, is as follows: EAGVVQSPRYKIIEKKQPVAFWCNPISGHNTLYWYLQNLGQGPELLIRYENEEAVDDSQLPKDRFSAERLKGVDSTLKIQPAELGDSAVYLCASSPLNGDTQYFGPGTRLTVL.

This clone has only a few counts. This sequence joins TRBV6-1 and TRBJ2-7, with 11 bases lining up with TRBD2. V shed 7 bases, J shed 4 bases, and the junction held 9 bases outside the gene matches. CDR3 length: 15 amino acids. The germline V gene encodes CDR1 MNHNS and CDR2 SASEGT. The CDR3 loop is CASMRTTSGGYEQYF. CDR3 coding DNA: TGTGCCAGCATGAGGACTACTAGCGGGGGTTACGAGCAGTACTTC.

The gene calls are TRBV10-1 and TRBJ1-5; D not certain. Looked up from germline, CDR1 is WNHNN and CDR2 is SYGVQD (reference sequence). This CDR3 is built from 14 residues. Deletions cut 5 bases from V and 3 bases from J, with 11 bases between. The CDR3 DNA follows: TGCGCCAGCAGTTGCACCCTTTCCAATCAGCCCCAGCATTTT. Amino acids: CASSCTLSNQPQHF.

The genes are TRBV6-6 and TRBJ1-3; D is unresolved. Looked up from germline, CDR1 is MNHNY and CDR2 is SVGAGI (reference sequence). The CDR3 totals 14 residues. The germline V and J ends were trimmed by 2 bases and 4 bases, with 9 bases remaining between them. The CDR3 protein is CASSYEHVGNTIYF. CDR3 nucleotides: TGTGCCAGCAGTTACGAACACGTCGGAAACACCATATATTTT.

This clone was found a few times. The chain uses TRBV7-9 and TRBJ1-2; maybe TRBD1 (6 bases). V gave up 5 bases and J gave up 1 base, with 17 bases separating them. Germline-derived CDR1 and CDR2 are SEHNR and FQNEAQ (reference sequence). CDR3 size: 16 residues. CDR3 coding DNA: TGTGCCAGCAGCGGGGGGCGTATCAGGGATAACTATGGCTACACCTTC. Protein sequence: CASSGGRIRDNYGYTF. Full variable domain (outside the CDR3, taken from reference TRBV7-9 and TRBJ1-2): DTGVSQNPRHKITKRGQNVTFRCDPISEHNRLYWYRQTLGQGPEFLTYFQNEAQLEKSRLLSDRFSAERPKGSFSTLEIQRTEQGDSAMYLCASSGGRIRDNYGYTFGSGTRLTVV.

The rearrangement joins TRBV5-1 to TRBJ2-5, with D perhaps matching TRBD1 (6 bases). The V gene's germline CDR1 is SGHRS and CDR2 YFSETQ. Trimming took off 5 bases at V and 4 bases at J, with 15 bases between the two ends. The CDR3 is made up of 14 amino acids. The CDR3 sequence is CASRRAGTRETQYF. CDR3 in DNA: TGCGCCAGCAGACGGGCAGGGACAAGAGAGACCCAGTACTTC.

This chain connects TRBV11-2 to TRBJ2-5, with D tentatively TRBD2 (6 bases). CDR3 length: 15 residues. Germline CDR1 reads SGHAT; CDR2 reads FQNNGV. V was clipped by 5 bases and J by 9 bases, with 22 bases between them. CDR3 nucleotides: TGTGCCAGCAGCCCCCAGGACGGGACTCTGGGGGCCCAGTACTTC. This translates into CASSPQDGTLGAQYF.

V usage is TRBV14 and J usage is TRBJ1-3, with D uncertain. Germline CDR1 is SGHDN and CDR2 is FVKESK. This CDR3 is 16 amino acids long. The V end was cut by 0 bases, the J end by 0 bases, with 9 bases between. CDR3 sequence reads: CASSQEFRTSGNTIYF. DNA for the CDR3: TGTGCCAGCAGCCAAGAGTTCAGGACCTCTGGAAACACCATATATTTT.

This rearrangement joins TRBV7-9 to TRBJ2-7; TRBD1 is a possible D gene (6 bases). V shed 5 bases and J shed 6 bases, with 20 bases lying between them. This CDR3 has 15 amino acids. From germline, CDR1 is SEHNR and CDR2 FQNEAQ (reference sequence). CDR3 in DNA: TGTGCCAGCAGCCGGAACCAGGGGCACCCGGGCGAGCAGTACTTC. Encoded protein: CASSRNQGHPGEQYF.

The rearrangement links TRBV5-6 to TRBJ2-3; tentatively, D is TRBD1 or TRBD2 (5 bases each). CDR3 size: 14 residues. V dropped 3 bases and J dropped 1 base, with 9 bases sitting between them. Looked up from germline, CDR1 is SGHDT and CDR2 is YYEEEE. The CDR3 region is CASSYRDGTDTQYF. The CDR3 DNA sequence: TGTGCCAGCAGCTACCGGGACGGCACAGATACGCAGTATTTT.

The chain combines TRBV11-3 with TRBJ2-1; unclear D gene. V shed 1 base and J shed 3 bases, with 7 bases lying between them. This CDR3 is built from 14 residues. Per germline, CDR1 SGHNT and CDR2 YENEEA. The CDR3 loop is CASSLVSVYNEQFF. The CDR3 DNA sequence: TGTGCCAGCAGCTTAGTTTCGGTCTACAATGAGCAGTTCTTC.

The chain is built from TRBV5-1 and TRBJ1-1; 10 bases fit TRBD1. Germline trimming cut 3 bases from V and 4 bases from J; bases unmatched to any gene: 6. The CDR3 runs 15 residues. Germline-derived CDR1 and CDR2 are SGHRS and YFSETQ. The CDR3 region is CASSSQRQGATEAFF. CDR3 bases: TGCGCCAGCAGCTCCCAAAGACAGGGGGCCACTGAAGCTTTCTTT.

V gene TRBV7-9 combines with J gene TRBJ2-7; TRBD2 matches 10 bases. The trim removed 8 bases at V and 2 bases at J, leaving 9 bases unmatched. The CDR3 runs 15 residues. Germline V gene lookup returns CDR1 SEHNR and CDR2 FQNEAQ (reference sequence). This CDR3 reads CASEIAGGLPYEQYF. DNA of the CDR3: TGTGCCAGCGAAATAGCGGGGGGTCTTCCCTACGAGCAGTACTTC.

The chain is built from TRBV7-2 and TRBJ2-1; 11 bases match TRBD2. The CDR3 consists of 16 residues. Germline V gene lookup returns CDR1 SGHTA and CDR2 FQGNSA. J lost 3 bases, V lost 6 bases, and 7 bases had no gene match. The CDR3 coding sequence is TGTGCCAGCAGGATAAATCTAGCGGGGGGCTACAATGAGCAGTTCTTC. Its protein product is CASRINLAGGYNEQFF.

The gene calls are TRBV11-2 and TRBJ2-7; D tentatively fits TRBD1 or TRBD2 (5 bases each). Germline V lookup: CDR1 SGHAT, CDR2 FQNNGV. V lost 4 bases, J lost 6 bases, and 13 bases lay in between. This CDR3 has 13 amino acids. The CDR3 sequence is CASSSPGPPEQYF. The CDR3 DNA reads TGTGCCAGCAGCTCCCCGGGACCCCCCGAGCAGTACTTC.

The J gene is TRBJ2-1, the V gene TRBV7-9; maybe TRBD1 (5 bases). The V end lost 1 base, the J end lost 5 bases, and 9 bases lay between the germline ends. The length of the CDR3 is 14 residues. The V gene's germline CDR1 is SEHNR and CDR2 FQNEAQ (reference sequence). This CDR3 reads CASSLVIQDNEQFF. The DNA of the CDR3 is TGTGCCAGCAGCTTAGTGATACAGGACAATGAGCAGTTCTTC.

The chain has TRBV4-3 and TRBJ2-6; no reliable D call. The V gene lost 4 bases and the J gene lost 0 bases, with 10 bases spanning the gap. The CDR3 has 16 residues. CDR1 and CDR2 from the germline V gene are LGHNA and YSLEER. The CDR3 region is CASSPLIGSGANVLTF. The CDR3 DNA is TGCGCCAGCAGCCCCCTTATAGGCTCTGGGGCCAACGTCCTGACTTTC.